The T cell receptor beta chain under discussion was sequenced for a study of beta chain features in type 1 diabetes. Regarding the study as a whole: There were fewer insertions and more deletions at the VDJ junctions of type 1 diabetes patients. Type 1 diabetes patients had moderately but significantly shorter TCRB CDR3s in all four CD4+ subsets.

Via CD45RO/CCR7/CD25/CD127/CD95/CD27, cells of the CD4+ naive, central memory, regulatory and stem cell-like memory subsets were sorted. Germline CDR1 reads MDHEN; CDR2 reads SYDVKM. The junction had 3 bases not matched to a gene; V was cut back by 4 bases and J by 0 bases. The CDR3 extends over 16 amino acids. As every portion of the isolated RNA was reverse transcribed, the sequencing read expressed TCRB transcripts. Naive, central memory and regulatory T cell samples averaged approximately 3.6 million immunoSEQ reads each. The assay was immunoSEQ multiplex PCR, and TCRdb's table has in-frame clones only and misses some. The sample lists around 300,000 clones; approximately 11% were seen once. This clone has just a few counts. As yet, its antigen is unknown.

The source is a woman aged 25 to 39 in good health. The genes are TRBV28 and TRBJ2-1; the match to TRBD2 covers 10 bases. Sequenced: naive CD4+ T cells from blood. The DNA for the CDR3 is TGTGCCAGCAGTTCTGCTAGCGGGAGCTCCTACAATGAGCAGTTCTTC. This gives the protein CASSSASGSSYNEQFF.